A selection of T cell receptor beta chains follows, all from one sample in a study of blood T cell repertoires in COVID-19. Measured with immunoSEQ multiplex PCR; TCRdb has only the in-frame clones, and not every one. The data show roughly 150,000 clones, approximately 85% seen once. Sequencing was carried out using peripheral blood. These TCRs come from a woman aged 50 to 60 with COVID-19, enrolled during active disease. Each CDR3 is given with its conserved first and last residue. A D gene is named only where the DNA matches it firmly. Some rows have no size entry. The others give once, few or many, or a class for an expanded clone.

clone_size	cdr3_length	v_call	d_call	j_call	cdr3_nt	cdr3_aa
-	14	TRBV24-1	-	TRBJ2-7	TGTGCCACCAGTGACGGCGGGGGCTCTGGCGAGCAGTACTTC	CATSDGGGSGEQYF
-	15	TRBV27	-	TRBJ1-6	TGTGCCAGCAGTTTTCCCGGTTTCTATAATTCACCCCTCCACTTT	CASSFPGFYNSPLHF
-	20	TRBV21-1	-	TRBJ2-3	TGTGCCAGCAGCAAAGGGAGGCTGACTAGCGGGGGGGCGAGCACAGATACGCAGTATTTT	CASSKGRLTSGGASTDTQYF
-	13	TRBV6-6	-	TRBJ2-3	TGTGCCAGCGGTGGGACAAACAAAGATACGCAGTATTTT	CASGGTNKDTQYF
-	16	TRBV4-1	-	TRBJ1-3	TGCGCCAGCAGCCTCCCCTCAGGGGCCTCTGGAAACACCATATATTTT	CASSLPSGASGNTIYF
-	15	TRBV18	TRBD2	TRBJ2-2	TGTGCCAGCTCACCACTAGCGGGGGACACCGGGGAGCTGTTTTTT	CASSPLAGDTGELFF
-	13	TRBV7-2	-	TRBJ2-7	TGTGCCAGCAGCTTCACAGTGGCCTACGAGCAGTACTTC	CASSFTVAYEQYF
-	15	TRBV5-1	-	TRBJ1-5	TGCGCCAGCAGCTTTGAGGGGGTAGGCAATCAGCCCCAGCATTTT	CASSFEGVGNQPQHF
-	13	TRBV4-3	TRBD1	TRBJ2-3	TGCGCCAGCAGTCCCGGGACAGCAGATACGCAGTATTTT	CASSPGTADTQYF
-	13	TRBV29-1	TRBD2	TRBJ2-1	TGCAGCAGCCGGAGCGGGGGGGCCCATGAGCAGTTCTTC	CSSRSGGAHEQFF
-	14	TRBV19	-	TRBJ1-2	TGTGCCAGTACCCTCGGGCAGGGAAACTATGGCTACACCTTC	CASTLGQGNYGYTF
-	14	TRBV6-6	TRBD1	TRBJ1-1	TGTGCCAGCGGGCCTCAGGGGGCGTTTACTGAAGCTTTCTTT	CASGPQGAFTEAFF
-	13	TRBV28	-	TRBJ2-7	TGTGCCAGCGGAAGGCCAGGGACCTACGAGCAGTACTTC	CASGRPGTYEQYF
-	18	TRBV19	TRBD1	TRBJ2-6	TGTGCCAGTAGTATAGTTCCAGGGGGTAGCTCTGGGGCCAACGTCCTGACTTTC	CASSIVPGGSSGANVLTF
-	14	TRBV3-1/TRBV3-2	-	TRBJ1-5	TGTGCCAGCAGCCCAGAGCAGGGGAATCAGCCCCAGCATTTT	CASSPEQGNQPQHF
-	13	TRBV2	TRBD2	TRBJ2-3	TGTGCCAGCAGTGTCGGGGGGGACCGTCCGCAGTATTTT	CASSVGGDRPQYF
-	14	TRBV7-9	-	TRBJ1-3	TGTGCCAGCAGCTTAACATACTCTGGAAACACCATATATTTT	CASSLTYSGNTIYF
-	16	TRBV5-1	TRBD2	TRBJ2-1	TGCGCCAGCGGATCGACTAGCGGGGGGCGTCATTATGAGCAGTTCTTC	CASGSTSGGRHYEQFF
-	15	TRBV2	-	TRBJ2-2	TGTGCCAGCAGTGATCGGGGAATGGGCACCGGGGAGCTGTTTTTT	CASSDRGMGTGELFF
-	12	TRBV28	-	TRBJ1-2	TGTGCCAGCCAACTGGGGGCTGGGGGCTACACCTTC	CASQLGAGGYTF
-	13	TRBV19	-	TRBJ1-4	TGTGCCAGTAGAACGGACAGTAATGAAAAACTGTTTTTT	CASRTDSNEKLFF
-	15	TRBV7-8	TRBD1	TRBJ2-6	TGTGCCAGCAGCTTGGGACAGGCTGGGGCCAACGTCCTGACTTTC	CASSLGQAGANVLTF
-	12	TRBV2	TRBD1	TRBJ2-7	TGTGCCAGTGGACAGGAAACCTACGAGCAGTACTTC	CASGQETYEQYF
few	13	TRBV7-9	TRBD1	TRBJ1-5	TGTGCCAGCAGCGCCGACAGGGGTCAGCCCCAGCATTTT	CASSADRGQPQHF
-	14	TRBV7-9	TRBD1	TRBJ1-4	TGTGCCAGCAGCCTCGGACAGGGGGACGAAAAACTGTTTTTT	CASSLGQGDEKLFF
-	15	TRBV6-5	TRBD2	TRBJ2-2	TGTGCCAGCAGTTACCCGGCGGGGGGGCCCGGGGAGCTGTTTTTT	CASSYPAGGPGELFF
-	15	TRBV18	-	TRBJ1-4	TGTGCCAGCTCACCCAAACAGGGTACTAATGAAAAACTGTTTTTT	CASSPKQGTNEKLFF
-	14	TRBV2	TRBD2	TRBJ2-7	TGTGCCAGCAAGGGGACTACGAGCTCCTACGAGCAGTACTTC	CASKGTTSSYEQYF
once	12	TRBV28	-	TRBJ1-1	TGTGCCAGCAGTCAAACCGGGACTGAAGCTTTCTTT	CASSQTGTEAFF
-	16	TRBV19	TRBD1	TRBJ2-5	TGTGCCAGTAGTATTGTGACAGGGTCCACCCAAGAGACCCAGTACTTC	CASSIVTGSTQETQYF
few	15	TRBV19	TRBD1	TRBJ1-5	TGTGCCAGTAGCCATACAGGGGTTGGCAATCAGCCCCAGCATTTT	CASSHTGVGNQPQHF
-	14	TRBV11-1	-	TRBJ1-2	TGTGCCAGCAGCTCGCGACACCCTCCCGATGGCTACACCTTC	CASSSRHPPDGYTF
-	16	TRBV6-1	TRBD2	TRBJ2-3	TGTGCCAGCAGTGCCCAACTAGCGGGGGCGACAGATACGCAGTATTTT	CASSAQLAGATDTQYF
-	17	TRBV10-3	-	TRBJ1-3	TGTGCCATCAGTGAGTCGCCAGGGAAAAGCTCTGGAAACACCATATATTTT	CAISESPGKSSGNTIYF
-	13	TRBV19	TRBD2	TRBJ2-7	TGTGCCAGTAGTTTAGCGGGGGGCTACGAGCAGTACTTC	CASSLAGGYEQYF
-	13	TRBV12-5	TRBD2	TRBJ2-1	TGTGCTAGTGGTCCGGGGGGGTACAATGAGCAGTTCTTC	CASGPGGYNEQFF
-	15	TRBV5-1	TRBD1	TRBJ1-2	TGCGCCAGCAGCTTGGAAGGCAGGGGGCAAGGAGGCTACACCTTC	CASSLEGRGQGGYTF
-	16	TRBV6-1	TRBD2	TRBJ2-2	TGTGCCAGCAGTGCTCCCGGGGGGGGCGTCACCGGGGAGCTGTTTTTT	CASSAPGGGVTGELFF
-	15	TRBV4-2	TRBD2	TRBJ2-3	TGTGCCAGCAGCCAAGATCGGGGGGGCTCCGATACGCAGTATTTT	CASSQDRGGSDTQYF
few	17	TRBV6-2/TRBV6-3	TRBD1	TRBJ2-1	TGTGCCAGCAGTTATTCACCGGTTACAGGGGTCTACAATGAGCAGTTCTTC	CASSYSPVTGVYNEQFF
-	12	TRBV27	-	TRBJ2-7	TGTGCCAGCAGTCCTCCAGGACAGGAGCAGTACTTC	CASSPPGQEQYF
-	12	TRBV11-3	-	TRBJ2-1	TGTGCCAGCAGCTTAGAGGGTACGCGGGACTTCTTC	CASSLEGTRDFF
-	14	TRBV7-2	-	TRBJ1-5	TGTGCCAGCAGTAGGGTGGGAGGTAATCAGCCCCAGCATTTT	CASSRVGGNQPQHF
-	11	TRBV20-1	-	TRBJ1-1	TGCAGTGCTTCGGACAGTATGGGAGCTTTCTTT	CSASDSMGAFF
-	14	TRBV29-1	-	TRBJ1-2	TGCAGCGGAGAAACGGTCGGGACATACTATGGCTACACCTTC	CSGETVGTYYGYTF
-	16	TRBV5-1	TRBD2	TRBJ2-3	TGCGCCAGCAGCTTGACGACTAGCGGGGGCTTAGATACGCAGTATTTT	CASSLTTSGGLDTQYF
few	16	TRBV10-3	TRBD1	TRBJ1-2	TGTGCCATCAGTGAGTCGAAGGGACAGGGTAGCTATGGCTACACCTTC	CAISESKGQGSYGYTF
-	12	TRBV6-1	-	TRBJ2-5	TGTGCCAGCAGTGAGACTAAAGAGACCCAGTACTTC	CASSETKETQYF